The TCR beta chain under discussion was sequenced for a study of T cell clonotyping in hematopoietic cell transplantation. The study, taken as a whole, reports: Recipient TCR diversity dropped after transplant; expanded clonotypes rose from day 30 to 180. Broader posttransplant TCR repertoire diversity was predicted by graft donor and pretransplant recipient Inverse Simpson Index values. CD4 and CD8 repertoire contributions could not be separated without sorting.

Remarks on this clone: Antigen: not known.

CDR1 and CDR2 (germline): GTSNPN, SVGIG (reference sequence). Between the trimmed V and J ends, which lost 0 bases and 6 bases, there was a span of 17 bases. The CDR3 spans 15 residues. Some clones are missing from TCRdb's copy, which holds only in-frame ones; the method was immunoSEQ multiplex PCR. The table lists 20,000 or so clones, roughly 80% of them singletons. This TCR derives from a man aged 60 to 75 in good health. Some clones in this sample may be carry-over from other donors' samples. This chain uses TRBV30 with TRBJ1-1; weak D call: TRBD1 (5 bases). Sample: peripheral blood mononuclear cells. CDR3 amino acids: CAWSVAKGLFPEAFF. The CDR3 region has the DNA TGTGCCTGGAGTGTAGCGAAGGGACTCTTCCCTGAAGCTTTCTTT.